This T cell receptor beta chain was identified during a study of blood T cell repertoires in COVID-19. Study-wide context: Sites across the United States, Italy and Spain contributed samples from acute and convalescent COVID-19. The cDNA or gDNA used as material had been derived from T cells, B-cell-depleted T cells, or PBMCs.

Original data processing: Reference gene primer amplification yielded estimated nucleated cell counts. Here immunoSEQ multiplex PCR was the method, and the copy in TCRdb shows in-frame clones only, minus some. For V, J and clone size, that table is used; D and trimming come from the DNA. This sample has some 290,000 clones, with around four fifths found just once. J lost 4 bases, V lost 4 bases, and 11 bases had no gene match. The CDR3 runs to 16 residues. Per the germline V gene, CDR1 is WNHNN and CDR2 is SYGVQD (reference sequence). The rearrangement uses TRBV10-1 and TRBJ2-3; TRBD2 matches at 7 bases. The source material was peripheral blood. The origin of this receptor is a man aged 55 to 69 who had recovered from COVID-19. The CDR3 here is CASSGPRGGSSDTQYF. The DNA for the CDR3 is TGCGCCAGCAGTGGACCCCGCGGCGGGAGCTCAGATACGCAGTATTTT.